The clone carrying this T cell receptor (beta chain) was seen only a few times. The antigen is unknown. The source of the sample is a study of response to subunit inactivated influenza vaccine. General study findings and limits: Every seasonal influenza vaccination brings in few new T cells, the authors suggested.

Germline lookup yields CDR1 MGHDK and CDR2 SYGVNS. The length of the CDR3 is 15 residues. V lost 3 bases, J lost 2 bases, and 13 bases lay in between. TCRdb fed the RT-PCR reads into MiXCR, producing one record per CDR3 protein. Among hundreds of thousands of distinct CDR3 sequences listed, about 15% were seen once. The sequence derives from a man over 45 who received an inactivated influenza vaccine. This chain uses TRBV25-1 with TRBJ2-5; D unclear. The sequenced sample was PBMCs from blood, obtained 12 days after vaccination. DNA of the CDR3: TGTGCCAGCAGTGATGCCGAGGCACTGCAAGAGACCCAGTACTTC. It specifies CASSDAEALQETQYF.